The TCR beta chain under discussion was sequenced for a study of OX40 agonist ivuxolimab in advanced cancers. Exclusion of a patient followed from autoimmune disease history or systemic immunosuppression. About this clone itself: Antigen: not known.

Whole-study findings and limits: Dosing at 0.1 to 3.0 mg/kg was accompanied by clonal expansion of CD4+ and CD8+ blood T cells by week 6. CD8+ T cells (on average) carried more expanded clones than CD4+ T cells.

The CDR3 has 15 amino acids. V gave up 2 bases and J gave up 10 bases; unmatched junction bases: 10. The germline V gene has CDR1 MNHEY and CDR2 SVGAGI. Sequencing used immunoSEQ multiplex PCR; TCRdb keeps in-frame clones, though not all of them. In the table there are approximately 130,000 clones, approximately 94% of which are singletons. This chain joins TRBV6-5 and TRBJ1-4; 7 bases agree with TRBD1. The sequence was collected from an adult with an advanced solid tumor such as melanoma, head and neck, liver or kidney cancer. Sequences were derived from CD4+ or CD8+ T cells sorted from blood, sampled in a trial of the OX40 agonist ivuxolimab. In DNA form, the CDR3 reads TGTGCCAGCAGTTACGCCGGGACAGTTGGGGGAAAACTGTTTTTT. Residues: CASSYAGTVGGKLFF.